This entry concerns a single T cell receptor beta chain. The entry originates in a study of T cell responses to AZD1222 COVID-19 vaccine. The CDR3 is 10 residues long. Trimming pared 7 bases from V and 3 bases from J, leaving 6 bases between. In germline, CDR1 is DFQATT, CDR2 SNEGSKA (reference sequence). Data came from immunoSEQ multiplex PCR; TCRdb stores just in-frame clones and leaves some out. The table has about 80,000 clones, over 75% seen once. V gene TRBV20-1 combines with J gene TRBJ1-2, with unresolved D. The receptor's source is an adult who received the AZD1222 COVID-19 vaccine. Sequencing used peripheral blood, obtained 28 days after the second AZD1222 dose. As DNA, the CDR3 is TGCAGTGGAGGGTACTATGGCTACACCTTC. Its protein product is CSGGYYGYTF.